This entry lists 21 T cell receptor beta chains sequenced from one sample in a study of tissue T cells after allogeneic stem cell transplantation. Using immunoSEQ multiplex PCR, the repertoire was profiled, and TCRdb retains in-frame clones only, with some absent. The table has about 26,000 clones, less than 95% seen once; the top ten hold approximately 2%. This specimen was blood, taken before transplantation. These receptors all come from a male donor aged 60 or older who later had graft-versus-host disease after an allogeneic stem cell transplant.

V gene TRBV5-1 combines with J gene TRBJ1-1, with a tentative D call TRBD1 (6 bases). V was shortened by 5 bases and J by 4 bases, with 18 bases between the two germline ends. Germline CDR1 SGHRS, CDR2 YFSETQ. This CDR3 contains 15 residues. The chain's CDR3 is CASRSDVGAGTEAFF. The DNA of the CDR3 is TGCGCCAGCAGGTCCGATGTGGGGGCAGGCACTGAAGCTTTCTTT.

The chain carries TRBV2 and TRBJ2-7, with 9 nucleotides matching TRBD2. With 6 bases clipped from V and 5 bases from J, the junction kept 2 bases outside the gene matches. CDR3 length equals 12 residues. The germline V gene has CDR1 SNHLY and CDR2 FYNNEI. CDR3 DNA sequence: TGTGCCAGCAGGCTAGCGGGAAACGAGCAGTACTTC. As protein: CASRLAGNEQYF.

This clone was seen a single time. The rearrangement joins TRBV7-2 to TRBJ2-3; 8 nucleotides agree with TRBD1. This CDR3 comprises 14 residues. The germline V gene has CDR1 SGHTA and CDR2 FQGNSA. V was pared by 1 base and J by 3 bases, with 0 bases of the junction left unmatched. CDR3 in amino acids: CASSLDRGTDTQYF. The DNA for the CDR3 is TGTGCCAGCAGCTTAGACAGGGGGACAGATACGCAGTATTTT. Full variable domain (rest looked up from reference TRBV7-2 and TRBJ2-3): GAGVSQSPSNKVTEKGKDVELRCDPISGHTALYWYRQSLGQGLEFLIYFQGNSAPDKSGLPSDRFSAERTGGSVSTLTIQRTQQEDSAVYLCASSLDRGTDTQYFGPGTRLTVL.

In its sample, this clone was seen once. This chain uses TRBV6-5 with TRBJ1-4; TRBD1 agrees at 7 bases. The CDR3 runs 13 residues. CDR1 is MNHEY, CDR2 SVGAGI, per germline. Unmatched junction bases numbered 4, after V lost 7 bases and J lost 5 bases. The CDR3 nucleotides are TGTGCCAGCAAACTACAGGGGAATGAAAAACTGTTTTTT. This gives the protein CASKLQGNEKLFF.

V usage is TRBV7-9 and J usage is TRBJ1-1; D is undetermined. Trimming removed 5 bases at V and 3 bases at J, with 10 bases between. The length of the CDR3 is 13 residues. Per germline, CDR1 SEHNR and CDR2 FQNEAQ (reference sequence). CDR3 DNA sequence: TGTGCCAGCAGCCACAAAATGGACACTGAAGCTTTCTTT. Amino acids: CASSHKMDTEAFF.

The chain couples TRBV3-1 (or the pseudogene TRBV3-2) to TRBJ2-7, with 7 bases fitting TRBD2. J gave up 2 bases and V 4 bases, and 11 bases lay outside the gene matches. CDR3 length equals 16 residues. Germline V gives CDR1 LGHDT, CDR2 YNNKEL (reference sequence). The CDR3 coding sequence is TGTGCCAGCAGCCGCCACTCTACGAGCGGGGCCTACGAGCAGTACTTC. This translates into CASSRHSTSGAYEQYF.

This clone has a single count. The CDR3 region has the DNA TGTGCCAGCAGCACTGGACAGCTCCAAGAGACCCAGTACTTC. Protein: CASSTGQLQETQYF. V usage is TRBV5-6 and J usage is TRBJ2-5; possibly TRBD1 for D (6 bases). The CDR3 totals 14 residues. V shed 4 bases and J shed 1 base, with 11 bases lying between them. The germline V gene has CDR1 SGHDT and CDR2 YYEEEE.

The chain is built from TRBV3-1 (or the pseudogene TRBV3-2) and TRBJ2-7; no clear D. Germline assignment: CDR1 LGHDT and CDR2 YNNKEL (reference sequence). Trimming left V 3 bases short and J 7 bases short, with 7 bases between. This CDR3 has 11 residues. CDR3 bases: TGTGCCAGCAGCCAGACGTGGGAGCAGTACTTC. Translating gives CASSQTWEQYF.

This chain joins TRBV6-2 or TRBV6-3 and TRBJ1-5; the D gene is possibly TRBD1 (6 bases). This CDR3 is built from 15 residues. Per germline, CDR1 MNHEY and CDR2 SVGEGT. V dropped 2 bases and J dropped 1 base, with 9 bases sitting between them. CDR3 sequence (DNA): TGTGCCAGCAGTTACCCAAGGGGGAGCAATCAGCCCCAGCATTTT. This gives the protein CASSYPRGSNQPQHF.

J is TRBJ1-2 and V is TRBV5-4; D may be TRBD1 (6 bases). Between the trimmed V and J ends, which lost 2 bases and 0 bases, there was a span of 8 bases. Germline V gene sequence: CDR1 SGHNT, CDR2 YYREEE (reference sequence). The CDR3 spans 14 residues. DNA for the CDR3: TGTGCCAGCAGCTTAGGACAGTCTAACTATGGCTACACCTTC. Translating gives CASSLGQSNYGYTF.

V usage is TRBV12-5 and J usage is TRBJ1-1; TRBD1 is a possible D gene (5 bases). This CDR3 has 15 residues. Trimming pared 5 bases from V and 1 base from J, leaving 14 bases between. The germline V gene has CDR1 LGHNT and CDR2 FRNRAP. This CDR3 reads CASGLGAGRNTEAFF. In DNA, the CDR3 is TGTGCTAGTGGTCTCGGGGCAGGGCGGAACACTGAAGCTTTCTTT.

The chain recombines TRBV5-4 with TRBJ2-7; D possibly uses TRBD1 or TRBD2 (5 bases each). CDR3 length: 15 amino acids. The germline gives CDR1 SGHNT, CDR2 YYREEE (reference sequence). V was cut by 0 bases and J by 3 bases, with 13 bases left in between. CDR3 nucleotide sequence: TGTGCCAGCAGCTTGGTACAGGCCGGGGTCTACGAGCAGTACTTC. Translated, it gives CASSLVQAGVYEQYF.

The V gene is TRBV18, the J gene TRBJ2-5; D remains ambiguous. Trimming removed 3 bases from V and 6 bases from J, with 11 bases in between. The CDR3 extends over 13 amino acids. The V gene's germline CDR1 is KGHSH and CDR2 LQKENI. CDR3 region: CASSPTEHQTQYF. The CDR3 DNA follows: TGTGCCAGCTCACCCACCGAGCACCAGACCCAGTACTTC.

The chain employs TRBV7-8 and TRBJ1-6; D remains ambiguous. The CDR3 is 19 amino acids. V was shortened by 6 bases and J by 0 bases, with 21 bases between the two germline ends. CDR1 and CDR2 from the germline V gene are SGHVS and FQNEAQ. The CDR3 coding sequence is TGTGCCAGCAGTACGCGTGAAGGCAGAAAGAGCTCCTATAATTCACCCCTCCACTTT. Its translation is CASSTREGRKSSYNSPLHF.

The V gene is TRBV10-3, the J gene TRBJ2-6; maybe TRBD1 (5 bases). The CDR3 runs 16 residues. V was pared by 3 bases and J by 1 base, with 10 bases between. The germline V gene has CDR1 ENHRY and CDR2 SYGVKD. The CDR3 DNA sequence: TGTGCCATCAGTGATCAGGGTAGGTCTGGGGCCAACGTCCTGACTTTC. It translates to CAISDQGRSGANVLTF.

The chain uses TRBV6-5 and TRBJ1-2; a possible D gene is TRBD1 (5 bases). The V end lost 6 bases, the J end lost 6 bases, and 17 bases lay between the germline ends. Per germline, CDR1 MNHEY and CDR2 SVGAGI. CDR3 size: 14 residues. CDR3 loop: CASSSPTGMNGYTF. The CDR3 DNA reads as TGTGCCAGCAGCTCCCCTACAGGAATGAATGGCTACACCTTC.

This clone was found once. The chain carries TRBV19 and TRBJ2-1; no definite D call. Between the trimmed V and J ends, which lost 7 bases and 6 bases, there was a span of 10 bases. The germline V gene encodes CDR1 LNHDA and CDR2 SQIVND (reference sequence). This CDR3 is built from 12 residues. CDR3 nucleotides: TGTGCCAGTACCGATCTAGGCAATGAGCAGTTCTTC. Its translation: CASTDLGNEQFF.

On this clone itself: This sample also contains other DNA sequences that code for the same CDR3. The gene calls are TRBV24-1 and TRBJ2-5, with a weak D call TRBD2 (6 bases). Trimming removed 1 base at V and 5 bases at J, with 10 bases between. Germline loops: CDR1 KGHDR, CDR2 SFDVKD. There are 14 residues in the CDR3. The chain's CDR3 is CATSDFGGRETQYF. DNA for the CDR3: TGTGCCACCAGTGATTTTGGAGGGAGGGAGACCCAGTACTTC.

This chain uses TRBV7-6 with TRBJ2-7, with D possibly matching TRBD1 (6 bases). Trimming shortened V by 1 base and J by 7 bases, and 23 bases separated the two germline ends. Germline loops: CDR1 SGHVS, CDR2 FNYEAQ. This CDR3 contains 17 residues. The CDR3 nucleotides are TGTGCCAGCAGCTTAGAGGTTGGGGGACACCCCGAGGGAGAGCAGTACTTC. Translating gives CASSLEVGGHPEGEQYF.

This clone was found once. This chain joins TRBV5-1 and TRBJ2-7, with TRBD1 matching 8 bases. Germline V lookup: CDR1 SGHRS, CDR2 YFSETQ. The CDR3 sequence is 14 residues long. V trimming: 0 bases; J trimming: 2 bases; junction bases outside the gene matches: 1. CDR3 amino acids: CASSLEQGAYEQYF. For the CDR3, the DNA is TGCGCCAGCAGCTTGGAACAGGGGGCCTACGAGCAGTACTTC.

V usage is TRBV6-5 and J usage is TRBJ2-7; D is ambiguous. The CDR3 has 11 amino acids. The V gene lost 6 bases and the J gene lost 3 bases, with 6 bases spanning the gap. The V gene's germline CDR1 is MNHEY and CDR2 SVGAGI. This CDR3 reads CASRDIYEQYF. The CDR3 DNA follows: TGTGCCAGCAGAGATATCTACGAGCAGTACTTC.